The TCR beta chain under discussion was sequenced for a study of cytomegalovirus exposure and HLA in healthy donors. Study context: Per a later analysis, the roughly 670 first-cohort and more than 100 validation repertoires shared one platform.

Assay used: immunoSEQ multiplex PCR; TCRdb lists only in-frame clones, some missing. Of about 130,000 clones listed, roughly 93% are singletons. There are 14 residues in the CDR3. The germline V gene has CDR1 SGHRS and CDR2 YFSETQ. V was clipped by 0 bases and J by 6 bases, with 11 bases between them. Sequencing used PBMCs. The TCR was taken from a man between 18 and 35 years old in good health and CMV-seropositive. The V gene is TRBV5-1, the J gene TRBJ2-3; possible D gene TRBD2, 6 bases. DNA for the CDR3: TGCGCCAGCAGCTTGGCGGGACTTTGGGATACGCAGTATTTT. Translating gives CASSLAGLWDTQYF.